One sample yielded the 20 T cell receptor beta chains listed below, sequenced in a study of T cell changes during pregnancy in multiple sclerosis. The repertoire was sequenced with immunoSEQ multiplex PCR; TCRdb's copy has only in-frame clones and lacks some. The sample contains over 85,000 clones, around 93% of which appear only once. This sample comprised peripheral blood, obtained in the first trimester of pregnancy. These receptor sequences come from a female donor in good health, enrolled as a control in a pregnancy study.

The chain couples TRBV25-1 to TRBJ2-6, with 8 bases fitting TRBD1. Germline values: CDR1 MGHDK, CDR2 SYGVNS. V shed 4 bases, J shed 0 bases, and the junction held 2 bases outside the gene matches. The CDR3 is made up of 16 amino acids. The CDR3 region is CASSAGGSSGANVLTF. CDR3 nucleotides: TGTGCCAGCAGTGCAGGGGGCAGCTCTGGGGCCAACGTCCTGACTTTC.

The rearrangement joins TRBV11-2 to TRBJ2-7, with D maybe TRBD2 (6 bases). Trimming left V 3 bases short and J 5 bases short, with 11 bases between. The CDR3 is 13 residues long. Germline-derived CDR1 and CDR2 are SGHAT and FQNNGV. The CDR3 region is CASSFGGEDEQYF. The CDR3 region has the DNA TGTGCCAGCAGCTTTGGAGGGGAGGACGAGCAGTACTTC.

The rearrangement links TRBV13 to TRBJ2-7, with TRBD1 as a possible D gene (6 bases). Germline V gene sequence: CDR1 PRHDT, CDR2 FYEKMQ (reference sequence). V dropped 5 bases and J dropped 3 bases, with 17 bases sitting between them. This CDR3 has 15 amino acids. The CDR3 here is CASSRGGQGSYEQYF. The CDR3 DNA reads as TGTGCCAGCAGCCGCGGTGGGCAGGGGAGCTACGAGCAGTACTTC.

The rearrangement uses TRBV28 and TRBJ1-1; tentative D call: TRBD1 (5 bases). The CDR3 runs to 15 residues. Trimming took 2 bases from V and 4 from J, leaving 14 bases between them. CDR1 is MDHEN and CDR2 is SYDVKM in the germline V gene. DNA of the CDR3: TGTGCCAGCAGTTTACTCGCGCAGGGAGGCACTGAAGCTTTCTTT. Translating gives CASSLLAQGGTEAFF.

The chain links TRBV19 to TRBJ1-2, with D possibly being TRBD1 (5 bases). The germline V gene has CDR1 LNHDA and CDR2 SQIVND (reference sequence). V lost 3 bases and J 1 base, leaving 12 bases between the germline ends. The CDR3 sequence is 15 residues long. The CDR3 nucleotides read TGTGCCAGTAGTATTGTCGGCAGGGTTAACTATGGCTACACCTTC. This translates into CASSIVGRVNYGYTF.

V gene TRBV6-6 combines with J gene TRBJ2-6; tentatively, D is TRBD1 (6 bases). Trimming left V 8 bases short and J 0 bases short, with 11 bases between. The CDR3 consists of 15 residues. Germline CDR1 is MNHNY and CDR2 is SVGAGI (reference sequence). CDR3 sequence (DNA): TGTGCCAGCTCGAGGGGGTCCTCTGGGGCCAACGTCCTGACTTTC. As protein: CASSRGSSGANVLTF.

J is TRBJ2-7 and V is TRBV6-5; 7 bases line up with TRBD1. Germline trimming cut 5 bases from V and 3 bases from J; bases unmatched to any gene: 7. The CDR3 consists of 14 residues. Germline V CDR1 and CDR2: MNHEY, SVGAGI. The CDR3 spells CASSTGTVHYEQYF. Here the CDR3 DNA reads TGTGCCAGCAGTACTGGGACAGTACACTACGAGCAGTACTTC.

The chain recombines TRBV19 with TRBJ2-7, with a tentative D call TRBD1 (6 bases). Trimming took 5 bases from V and 6 from J, leaving 14 bases between them. CDR3 length: 13 amino acids. The germline V gene encodes CDR1 LNHDA and CDR2 SQIVND (reference sequence). The CDR3 DNA reads as TGTGCCAGTAGTCCCAGGGGCGAAGGCGAGCAGTACTTC. Translated, it gives CASSPRGEGEQYF.

The chain is built from TRBV28 and TRBJ1-2; 8 positions agree with TRBD1. CDR1 is MDHEN and CDR2 is SYDVKM in the germline V gene. The CDR3 length is 14 residues. J gave up 5 bases and V 2 bases, and 4 bases lay outside the gene matches. The CDR3 DNA sequence: TGTGCCAGCAGTTTAGGGACAGGCCTGTATGGCTACACCTTC. The encoded protein is CASSLGTGLYGYTF.

The CDR3 protein is CASWGQTANYGYTF. DNA for the CDR3: TGTGCCAGCTGGGGTCAGACAGCTAACTATGGCTACACCTTC. V gene TRBV6-1 combines with J gene TRBJ1-2, with a tentative D call TRBD1 (5 bases). Trimming left V 8 bases short and J 0 bases short, with 13 bases between. The CDR3 length is 14 residues. Germline CDR1 and CDR2: MNHNS and SASEGT.

This clone appeared a single time. The V and J genes are TRBV7-2 and TRBJ1-2, with 7 bases aligning to TRBD1. After removal of 5 bases from V and 0 bases from J, the junction contained 9 bases not matched to a gene. There are 16 residues in the CDR3. Looked up from germline, CDR1 is SGHTA and CDR2 is FQGNSA. CDR3 nucleotide sequence: TGTGCCAGCAGCCTCCAATCGGGGACAGCTAACTATGGCTACACCTTC. Its translation is CASSLQSGTANYGYTF.

This clone came up once. This chain joins TRBV27 and TRBJ1-2; a possible D gene is TRBD1 (6 bases). Trimming stripped 6 bases from V and 3 bases from J, with 17 bases between. Germline values: CDR1 MNHEY, CDR2 SMNVEV (reference sequence). The CDR3 extends over 15 amino acids. The CDR3 nucleotides read TGTGCCAGCAGGCCTAAAGTGCAGGGGCACTATGGCTACACCTTC. Amino acids: CASRPKVQGHYGYTF.

V usage is TRBV18 and J usage is TRBJ1-2; D not certain. The CDR3 runs to 14 residues. CDR1 and CDR2 (germline): KGHSH, LQKENI. V lost 2 bases and J 4 bases, leaving 11 bases between the germline ends. Written as DNA, the CDR3 is TGTGCCAGCTCACCAATGCCGGAGCCCTATGGCTACACCTTC. Translated: CASSPMPEPYGYTF.

The CDR3 sequence: CASNPQGTGNTIYF. The CDR3 DNA reads as TGTGCCAGTAACCCACAGGGTACTGGAAACACCATATATTTT. The chain recombines TRBV19 with TRBJ1-3; D is perhaps TRBD1 (6 bases). V lost 7 bases and J lost 2, with 12 bases in between. CDR1 is LNHDA, CDR2 SQIVND, per germline (reference sequence). This CDR3 spans 14 amino acids.

V gene TRBV7-2 combines with J gene TRBJ2-7; possible D gene TRBD2, 6 bases. The germline V gene has CDR1 SGHTA and CDR2 FQGNSA. This CDR3 has 14 residues. V shed 8 bases and J shed 0 bases, with 14 bases lying between them. The CDR3 sequence is CASFGGVISYEQYF. The CDR3 nucleotides read TGTGCCAGCTTTGGCGGGGTGATCTCCTACGAGCAGTACTTC.

The V gene is TRBV10-3, the J gene TRBJ1-4; D is possibly TRBD1 (5 bases). CDR1 and CDR2 from the germline V gene are ENHRY and SYGVKD. This CDR3 is built from 13 residues. The germline V and J ends were trimmed by 4 bases and 5 bases, with 8 bases remaining between them. As DNA, the CDR3 is TGTGCCATCAGTGGAAACAGGAATGAAAAACTGTTTTTT. It yields the protein CAISGNRNEKLFF.

V gene TRBV7-8 combines with J gene TRBJ1-1, with D perhaps TRBD1 (5 bases). Germline loops: CDR1 SGHVS, CDR2 FQNEAQ. The V end was cut by 1 base, the J end by 5 bases, with 20 bases between. CDR3 length: 17 residues. CDR3 coding DNA: TGTGCCAGCAGCTTAGGCCTATGGACACTAAGGCATACTGAAGCTTTCTTT. Its protein is CASSLGLWTLRHTEAFF.

The V and J genes are TRBV15 and TRBJ1-6, with TRBD1 matching over 8 bases. Germline CDR1 reads LNHNV; CDR2 reads YYDKDF (reference sequence). Unmatched junction bases numbered 4, after V lost 1 base and J lost 8 bases. The CDR3 totals 15 residues. The CDR3 protein is CATSRAAGGDSPLHF. CDR3 nucleotide sequence: TGTGCCACCAGCAGAGCGGCAGGGGGCGATTCACCCCTCCACTTT.

The chain employs TRBV2 and TRBJ2-1; TRBD2 matches 9 bases. V shed 2 bases and J 5 bases; nucleotides not matched to a gene: 4. Germline assignment: CDR1 SNHLY and CDR2 FYNNEI. The CDR3 loop spans 15 amino acids. This chain's CDR3 is CASSEKGLADNEQFF. The CDR3 bases are TGTGCCAGCAGTGAAAAGGGACTAGCTGACAATGAGCAGTTCTTC. The variable domain in full, with the rest retrieved from reference TRBV2 and TRBJ2-1, is EPEVTQTPSHQVTQMGQEVILRCVPISNHLYFYWYRQILGQKVEFLVSFYNNEISEKSEIFDDQFSVERPDGSNFTLKIRSTKLEDSAMYFCASSEKGLADNEQFFGPGTRLTVL.

The V gene is TRBV4-3, the J gene TRBJ1-2; D may be TRBD1 (5 bases). V was cut by 3 bases and J by 7 bases, with 15 bases left in between. CDR3 size: 14 residues. Germline V gene data show CDR1 as LGHNA and CDR2 as YSLEER. The CDR3 loop reads CASSHHSGVVGYTF. For the CDR3, the DNA is TGCGCCAGCAGCCACCATTCGGGGGTGGTTGGCTACACCTTC.